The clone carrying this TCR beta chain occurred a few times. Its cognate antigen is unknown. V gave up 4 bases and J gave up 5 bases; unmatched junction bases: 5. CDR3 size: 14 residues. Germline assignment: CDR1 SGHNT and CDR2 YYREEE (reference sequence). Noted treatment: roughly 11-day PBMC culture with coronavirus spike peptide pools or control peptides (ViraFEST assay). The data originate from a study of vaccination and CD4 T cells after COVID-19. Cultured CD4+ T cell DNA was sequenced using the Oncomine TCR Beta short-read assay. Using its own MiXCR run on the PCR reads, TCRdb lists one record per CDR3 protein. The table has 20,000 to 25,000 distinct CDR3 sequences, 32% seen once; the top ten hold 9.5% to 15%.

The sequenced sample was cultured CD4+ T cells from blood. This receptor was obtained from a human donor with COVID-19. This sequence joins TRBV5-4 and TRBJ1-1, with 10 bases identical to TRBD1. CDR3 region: CASSADRGLTEAFF. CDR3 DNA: TGTGCCAGCAGCGCCGACAGGGGGCTTACTGAAGCTTTCTTT.